The rows below give T cell receptor beta chains drawn from one sample of a study of T cells after yellow fever vaccination. A single record per CDR3 protein comes from TCRdb applying MiXCR to the 5' RACE reads. The data hold about 330,000 distinct CDR3 sequences, with about 6.9% observed a single time. Sequencing used PBMCs, obtained approximately 40 days after the first yellow fever vaccination. These receptors originate from a man between 18 and 35 years old who received the YFV17D yellow fever vaccine. CDR3s include the opening cysteine and the closing phenylalanine or tryptophan. The order of the fields is V gene, clone size, CDR3 length, J gene, D gene, CDR3 DNA, CDR3 protein. A D gene is named only where the DNA matches it firmly. Size values are once, few and many counts, or a class for expanded clones, and some rows have none.

TRBV29-1	many	14	TRBJ2-1	.	TGCAGCGTTGAAGCTGGACAGAACAACAATGAGCAGTTCTTC	CSVEAGQNNNEQFF
TRBV20-1	.	15	TRBJ2-3	TRBD2	TGCAGTGCTATCTTTGACGGGGGGGCTGAAGATACGCAGTATTTT	CSAIFDGGAEDTQYF
TRBV9	.	14	TRBJ1-6	.	TGTGCCAGCAGCGTAGTTTGGGTCAATTCACCCCTCCACTTT	CASSVVWVNSPLHF
TRBV12-3/TRBV12-4	few	14	TRBJ2-5	TRBD2	TGTGCCAGCAGCCAGCGGGGAGTCCAAGAGACCCAGTACTTC	CASSQRGVQETQYF
TRBV12-3/TRBV12-4	.	13	TRBJ1-2	.	TGTGCCAGCAGTCGGACTGGAAGTTATGGCTACACCTTC	CASSRTGSYGYTF
TRBV20-1	.	14	TRBJ2-2	TRBD1	TGCAGTGCTAGAGGACAGGGGAAGCACGGGGAGCTGTTTTTT	CSARGQGKHGELFF
TRBV10-3	.	15	TRBJ2-5	.	TGTGCCATCAGTGAGTCCGGGGCAGCGCAAGAGACCCAGTACTTC	CAISESGAAQETQYF
TRBV11-3	.	13	TRBJ2-1	.	TGTGCCAGCAGCTCAGGAGGCTTCAATGAGCAGTTCTTC	CASSSGGFNEQFF
TRBV5-6	.	15	TRBJ1-5	.	TGTGCCAGCAGCTTTGACGGGGCAGGCAATCAGCCCCAGCATTTT	CASSFDGAGNQPQHF
TRBV28	.	15	TRBJ1-2	.	TGTGCCAGCAGTTTTGGGCAGGGCCTCGACTATGGCTACACCTTC	CASSFGQGLDYGYTF
TRBV6-5	.	18	TRBJ2-7	.	TGTGCCAGCAGTTACTCGACGTACGGAGCTTCGAAAGTTTCTGAGCAGTACTTC	CASSYSTYGASKVSEQYF
TRBV4-2	few	15	TRBJ1-3	.	TGTGCCAGCAGCCAAGAGTACAGCTCTGGAAACACCATATATTTT	CASSQEYSSGNTIYF
TRBV7-2	many	14	TRBJ2-7	.	TGTGCCAGCAGCCGGGACCTCCGAAACTACGAGCAGTACTTC	CASSRDLRNYEQYF
TRBV20-1	few	13	TRBJ1-2	TRBD1	TGCAGTGCTAGGGGAGACAGGGGTTACGGCTACACCTTC	CSARGDRGYGYTF
TRBV18	.	15	TRBJ2-7	.	TGTGCCAGCTCACCGCGGCAGGGGTGGTCCTACGAGCAGTACTTC	CASSPRQGWSYEQYF
TRBV5-4	few	16	TRBJ2-1	.	TGTGCCAGCAGCAATATAGGGGGGTTGTCCTACAATGAGCAGTTCTTC	CASSNIGGLSYNEQFF
TRBV5-1	.	14	TRBJ2-4	TRBD1	TGCGCCAGCAGCTGGGGGACAGGGAGTAACATTCAGTACTTC	CASSWGTGSNIQYF
TRBV5-1	many	15	TRBJ2-2	TRBD1	TGCGCCAGCAGACCCGGGACAGGGCCTACCGGGGAGCTGTTTTTT	CASRPGTGPTGELFF
TRBV7-9	few	13	TRBJ1-2	.	TGTGCCAGCAGCCAAGGGATTAACTATGGCTACACCTTC	CASSQGINYGYTF
TRBV29-1	.	17	TRBJ1-1	TRBD1	TGCAGCGTTGAAGAACCCAGGACAGGGCGATGGAACACTGAAGCTTTCTTT	CSVEEPRTGRWNTEAFF
TRBV11-2	few	13	TRBJ1-2	TRBD1	TGTGCCAGCAGCCCCGGGACAGTGAATGGCTACACCTTC	CASSPGTVNGYTF
TRBV6-5	many	13	TRBJ2-7	TRBD1	TGTGCCAGCAGTTACTACAGGGGCTACGAGCAGTACTTC	CASSYYRGYEQYF
TRBV20-1	few	12	TRBJ1-2	.	TGCAGTGCTGGCGACAAATTCTATGGCTACACCTTC	CSAGDKFYGYTF
TRBV4-3	.	15	TRBJ1-2	.	TGCGCCAGCAGCCAAGATCCGGCCTTCGGCTATGGCTACACCTTC	CASSQDPAFGYGYTF
TRBV7-9	.	14	TRBJ2-1	.	TGTGCCAGCAGCTTAGTACGGACGGGCAATGAGCAGTTCTTC	CASSLVRTGNEQFF
TRBV5-4	many	17	TRBJ2-1	TRBD2	TGTGCCAGCAGCTTGGCTCGGGCTAGCGGGGCCTACAATGAGCAGTTCTTC	CASSLARASGAYNEQFF
TRBV20-1	few	15	TRBJ2-6	.	TGCAGTGCTAGAGATCCTTACTCTGGGGCCAACGTCCTGACTTTC	CSARDPYSGANVLTF
TRBV20-1	few	15	TRBJ2-5	TRBD1	TGCAGTGCTACCCCACCGGGACAGATCAGGGAGACCCAGTACTTC	CSATPPGQIRETQYF
TRBV7-2	many	15	TRBJ2-5	.	TGTGCCAGCAGCACCTCCGGGACATCTGGGGGGACCCAGTACTTC	CASSTSGTSGGTQYF
TRBV6-2/TRBV6-3	.	16	TRBJ2-1	TRBD2	TGTGCCAGCAGATATTCGGGAGGGGGGGCTTACAATGAGCAGTTCTTC	CASRYSGGGAYNEQFF
TRBV29-1	few	14	TRBJ2-2	.	TGCAGCGCCTCTGCCCCAGGATTCACCGGGGAGCTGTTTTTT	CSASAPGFTGELFF
TRBV4-3	.	18	TRBJ2-5	TRBD2	TGCGCCAGCAGCCAATTTAAGTACGGACTAGCGGGTGCCGAGACCCAGTACTTC	CASSQFKYGLAGAETQYF